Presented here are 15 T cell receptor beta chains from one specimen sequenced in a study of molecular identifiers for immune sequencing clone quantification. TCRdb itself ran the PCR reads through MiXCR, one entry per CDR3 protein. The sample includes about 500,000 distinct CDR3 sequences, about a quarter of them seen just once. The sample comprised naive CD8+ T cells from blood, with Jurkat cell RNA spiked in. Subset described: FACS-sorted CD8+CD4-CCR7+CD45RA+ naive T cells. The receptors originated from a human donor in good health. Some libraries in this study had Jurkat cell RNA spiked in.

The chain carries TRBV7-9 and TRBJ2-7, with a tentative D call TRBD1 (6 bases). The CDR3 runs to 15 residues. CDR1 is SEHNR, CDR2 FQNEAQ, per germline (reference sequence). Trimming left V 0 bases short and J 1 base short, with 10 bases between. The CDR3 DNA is TGTGCCAGCAGCTTAGCCCTGACAGGATCCTACGAGCAGTACTTC. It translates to CASSLALTGSYEQYF.

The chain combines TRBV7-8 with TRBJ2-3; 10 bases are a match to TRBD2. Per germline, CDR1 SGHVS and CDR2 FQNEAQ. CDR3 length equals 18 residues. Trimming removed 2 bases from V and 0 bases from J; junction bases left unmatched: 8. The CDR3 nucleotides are TGTGCCAGCAGCTTAATAGCGGGGGGTACGGCTAGCACAGATACGCAGTATTTT. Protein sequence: CASSLIAGGTASTDTQYF.

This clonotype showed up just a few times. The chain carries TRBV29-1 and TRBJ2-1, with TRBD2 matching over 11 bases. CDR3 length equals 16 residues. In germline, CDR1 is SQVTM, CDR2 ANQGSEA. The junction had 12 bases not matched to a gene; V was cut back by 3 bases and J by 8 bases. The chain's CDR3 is CSVDRTGTSGYYEQFF. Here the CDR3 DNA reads TGCAGCGTTGACCGCACCGGGACTAGCGGATACTATGAGCAGTTCTTC.

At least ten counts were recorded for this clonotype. The CDR3 protein is CSARDRNGREQYF. The CDR3 nucleotides read TGCAGCGCCCGGGACAGGAATGGAAGGGAGCAGTACTTC. The chain uses TRBV29-1 and TRBJ2-7; 8 nucleotides line up with TRBD1. Germline loops: CDR1 SQVTM, CDR2 ANQGSEA. V lost 7 bases to trimming and J lost 7 bases; unmatched junction nucleotides: 12. This CDR3 has 13 residues.

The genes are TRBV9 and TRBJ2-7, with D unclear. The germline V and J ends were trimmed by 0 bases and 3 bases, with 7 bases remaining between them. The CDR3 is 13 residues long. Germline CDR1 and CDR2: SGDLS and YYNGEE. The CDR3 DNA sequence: TGTGCCAGCAGCGTAGGGGTTGGCTACGAGCAGTACTTC. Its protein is CASSVGVGYEQYF.

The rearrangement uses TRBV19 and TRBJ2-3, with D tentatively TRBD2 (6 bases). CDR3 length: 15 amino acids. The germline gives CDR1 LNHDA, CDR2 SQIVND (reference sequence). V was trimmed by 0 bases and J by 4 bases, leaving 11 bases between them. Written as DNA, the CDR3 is TGTGCCAGTAGTATAGATACGGGAGCAGCAGATACGCAGTATTTT. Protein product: CASSIDTGAADTQYF.

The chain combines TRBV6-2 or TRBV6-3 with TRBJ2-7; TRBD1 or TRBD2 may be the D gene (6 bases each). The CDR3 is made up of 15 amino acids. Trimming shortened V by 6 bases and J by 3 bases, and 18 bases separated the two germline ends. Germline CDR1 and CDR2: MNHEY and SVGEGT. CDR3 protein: CASRPGTQGGYEQYF. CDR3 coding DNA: TGTGCCAGCAGGCCTGGGACTCAAGGGGGCTACGAGCAGTACTTC.

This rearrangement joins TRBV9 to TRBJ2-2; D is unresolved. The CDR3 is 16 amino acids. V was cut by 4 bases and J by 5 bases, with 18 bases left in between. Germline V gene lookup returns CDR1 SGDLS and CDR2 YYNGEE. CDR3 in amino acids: CASSRVPNFPTGELFF. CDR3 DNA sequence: TGTGCCAGCAGCCGGGTCCCTAACTTTCCGACCGGGGAGCTGTTTTTT.

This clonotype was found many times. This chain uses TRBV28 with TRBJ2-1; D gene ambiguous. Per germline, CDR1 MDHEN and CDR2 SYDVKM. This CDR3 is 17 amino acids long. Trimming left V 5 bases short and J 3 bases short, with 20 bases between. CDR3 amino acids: CASSGWSAPGLYNEQFF. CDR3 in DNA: TGTGCCAGCAGTGGTTGGAGCGCCCCTGGCCTCTACAATGAGCAGTTCTTC. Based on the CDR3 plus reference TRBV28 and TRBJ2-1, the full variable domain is DVKVTQSSRYLVKRTGEKVFLECVQDMDHENMFWYRQDPGLGLRLIYFSYDVKMKEKGDIPEGYSVSREKKERFSLILESASTNQTSMYLCASSGWSAPGLYNEQFFGPGTRLTVL.

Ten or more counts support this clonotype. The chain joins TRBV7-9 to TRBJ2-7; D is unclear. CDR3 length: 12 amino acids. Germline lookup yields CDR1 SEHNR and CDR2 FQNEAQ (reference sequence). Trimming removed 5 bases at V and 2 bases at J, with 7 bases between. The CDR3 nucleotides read TGTGCCAGCAGCGATTGGGCCTACGAGCAGTACTTC. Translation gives CASSDWAYEQYF. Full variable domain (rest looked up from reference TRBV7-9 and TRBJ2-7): DTGVSQNPRHKITKRGQNVTFRCDPISEHNRLYWYRQTLGQGPEFLTYFQNEAQLEKSRLLSDRFSAERPKGSFSTLEIQRTEQGDSAMYLCASSDWAYEQYFGPGTRLTVT.

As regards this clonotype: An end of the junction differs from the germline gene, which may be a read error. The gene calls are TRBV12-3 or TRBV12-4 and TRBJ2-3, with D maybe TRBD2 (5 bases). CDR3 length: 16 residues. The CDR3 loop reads CAISLATWVSTDTQYF. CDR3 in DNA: TGTGCCATCAGTTTAGCGACCTGGGTGAGCACAGATACGCAGTATTTT.

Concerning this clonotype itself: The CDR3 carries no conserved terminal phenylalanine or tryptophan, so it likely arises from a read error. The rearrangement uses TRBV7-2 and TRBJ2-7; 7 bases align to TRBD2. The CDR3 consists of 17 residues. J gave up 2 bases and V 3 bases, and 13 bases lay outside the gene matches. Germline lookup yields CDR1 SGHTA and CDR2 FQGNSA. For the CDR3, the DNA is TGTGCCAGCAGCTTGCCCCCTTGGGAGGGCGACACCTACGAGCAGTACTAC. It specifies CASSLPPWEGDTYEQYY.

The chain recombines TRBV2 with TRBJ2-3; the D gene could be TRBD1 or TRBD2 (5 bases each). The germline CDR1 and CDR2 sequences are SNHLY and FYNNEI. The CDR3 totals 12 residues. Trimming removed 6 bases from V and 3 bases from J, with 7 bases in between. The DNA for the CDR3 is TGTGCCAGCAGGGGGGAAACAGATACGCAGTATTTT. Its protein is CASRGETDTQYF. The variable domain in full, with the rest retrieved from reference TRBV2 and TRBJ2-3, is EPEVTQTPSHQVTQMGQEVILRCVPISNHLYFYWYRQILGQKVEFLVSFYNNEISEKSEIFDDQFSVERPDGSNFTLKIRSTKLEDSAMYFCASRGETDTQYFGPGTRLTVL.

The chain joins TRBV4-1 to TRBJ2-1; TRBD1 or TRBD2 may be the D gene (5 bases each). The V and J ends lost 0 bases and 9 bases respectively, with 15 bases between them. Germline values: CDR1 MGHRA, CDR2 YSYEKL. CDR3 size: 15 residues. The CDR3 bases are TGCGCCAGCAGCCAAGACTATGGGGGTAACGGTGAGCAGTTCTTC. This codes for CASSQDYGGNGEQFF.

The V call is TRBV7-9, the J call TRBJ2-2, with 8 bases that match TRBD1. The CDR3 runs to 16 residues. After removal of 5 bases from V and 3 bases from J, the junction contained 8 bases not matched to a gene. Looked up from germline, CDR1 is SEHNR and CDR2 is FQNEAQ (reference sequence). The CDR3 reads CASSLRTGTYTGELFF. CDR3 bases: TGTGCCAGCAGCCTGCGGACAGGGACATACACCGGGGAGCTGTTTTTT.